The present TCR beta chain was sequenced within a study of spatial heterogeneity in lung cancer (dated by TCRdb to the late 2010s). Background for the entire study: Beta-chain transcripts were consistently detected in greater numbers than alpha-chain transcripts, which likely reflected higher beta-chain transcript abundance. In the raw uncorrected reads, each unique combination of TCR and UMI appeared more than ten times on average. The study quantitatively compared TCR alpha and beta repertoires across multiple tumor regions, matched nontumor lung and blood in non-small cell lung cancer. TCR repertoire features were related to nonsynonymous mutation counts determined by whole-exome sequencing of tumor tissue. Both alpha and beta chains were TCR-sequenced in approximately 200 tumor regions, approximately 64 matched nontumor lung samples and 56 PBMC samples obtained at surgery. Broader findings and caveats from the paper: Additional single-cell paired TCR alpha and beta sequencing was considered necessary to confirm, at a functional level, the hypothesis that regional TCRs recognize regional mutations.

The germline V gene supplies CDR1 LGHNA and CDR2 YSLEER. Inclusive of the bounding cysteine and phenylalanine, the CDR3 is 16 residues long. Of the read, only the CDR3 DNA is kept; its 48 bases are in frame from base 1. The junction carries 13 bases between V and J, which are trimmed by 1 base and 2 bases respectively. There are many counts of this clonotype. It lacks a known antigen. Base qualities were left out, and no much larger clone turns up one base away. This specimen's time point label, interpreted: sample taken at primary tumor resection. The donors were about 65 patients from the lung TRACERx cohort who had early-stage, untreated non-small cell lung cancer. Without any cell sorting, TCR sequencing was performed on whole RNA extracted either from tumor and nontumor lung tissue or from cryopreserved PBMC samples. Patients were selected for TCR sequencing only if sufficient RNA was available from at least two tumor regions. Before being selected, tumor and adjacent nontumor lung specimens were reviewed by a lung pathologist.

The library was prepared using 5' RACE. Sequencing instrument: NextSeq 500. The TCR library protocol attached a unique molecular identifier to each TCR cDNA molecule to allow correction of PCR and sequencing errors. Regarding the original processing steps: TCR identification, UMI-based error correction and CDR3 extraction were all carried out with Decombinator tools. TCRs above a frequency of 2 per 1,000, corresponding to the top 1% of the tumor frequency distribution, were defined as expanded. Rényi diversity was computed with the R vegan package after subsampling each repertoire 100 times to 5,000 TCRs. CDR3 similarity networks were built from amino acid triplet string-kernel similarity, connecting CDR3s with pairwise similarity above 0.82. In TCRdb, the public reads were trimmed at Q25 with fastp and aligned with MiXCR, with productive beta chains retained. Records with the same CDR3 protein are collapsed into one entry carrying the most frequent genes and DNA. Here the V and J calls rest on TCRdb's processing, not on the authors' analysis. Across this sample there are 30,000 to 40,000 distinct CDR3 sequences, with just over 3% seen only once. Of the sample, approximately 35% falls within the top ten clones.

Here the chain combines TRBV4-3 and TRBJ2-3; TRBD2 is possibly the D segment (6 matching bases). The sequencing here drew on normal lung tissue next to the tumor, taken at surgery. This TCR derives from a male donor with early-stage non-small cell lung cancer. The DNA sequence follows: TGCGCCAGCAGCCAAGCGGGACTGGCGGACACAGATACGCAGTATTTT. Its coded protein is CASSQAGLADTDTQYF.